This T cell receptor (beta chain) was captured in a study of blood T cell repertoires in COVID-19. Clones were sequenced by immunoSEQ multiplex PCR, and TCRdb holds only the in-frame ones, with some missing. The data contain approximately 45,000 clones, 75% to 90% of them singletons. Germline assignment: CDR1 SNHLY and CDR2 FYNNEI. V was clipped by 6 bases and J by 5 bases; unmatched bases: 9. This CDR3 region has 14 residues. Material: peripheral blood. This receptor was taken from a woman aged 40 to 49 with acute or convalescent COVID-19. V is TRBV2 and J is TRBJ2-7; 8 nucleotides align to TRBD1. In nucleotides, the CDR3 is TGTGCCAGCAGCGAATCGACAGGGGTCCACGAGCAGTACTTC. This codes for CASSESTGVHEQYF.